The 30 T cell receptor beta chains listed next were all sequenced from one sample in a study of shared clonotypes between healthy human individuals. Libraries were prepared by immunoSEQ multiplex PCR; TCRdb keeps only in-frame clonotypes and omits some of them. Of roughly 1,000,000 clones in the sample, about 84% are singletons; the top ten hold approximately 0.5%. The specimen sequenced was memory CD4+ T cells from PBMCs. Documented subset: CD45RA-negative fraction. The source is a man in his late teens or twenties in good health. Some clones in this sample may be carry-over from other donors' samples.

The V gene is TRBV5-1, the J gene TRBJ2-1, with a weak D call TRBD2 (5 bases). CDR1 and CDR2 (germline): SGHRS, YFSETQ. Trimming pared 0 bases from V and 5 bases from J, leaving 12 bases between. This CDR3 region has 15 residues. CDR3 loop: CASSLGLADHNEQFF. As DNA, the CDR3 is TGCGCCAGCAGCTTGGGGCTAGCAGACCACAATGAGCAGTTCTTC.

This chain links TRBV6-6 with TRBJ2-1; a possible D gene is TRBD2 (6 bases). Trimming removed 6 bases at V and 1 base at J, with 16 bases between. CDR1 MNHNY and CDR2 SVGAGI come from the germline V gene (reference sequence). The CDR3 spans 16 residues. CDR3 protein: CASRSLAGGSYNEQFF. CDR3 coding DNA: TGTGCCAGCAGATCTCTGGCCGGGGGATCCTACAATGAGCAGTTCTTC.

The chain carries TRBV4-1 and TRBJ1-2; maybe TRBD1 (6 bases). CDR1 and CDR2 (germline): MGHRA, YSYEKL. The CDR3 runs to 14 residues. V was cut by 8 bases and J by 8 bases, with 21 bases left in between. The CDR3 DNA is TGCGCCAGCTCAATCCCGGGACAAAAGGGGGGCTACACCTTC. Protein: CASSIPGQKGGYTF.

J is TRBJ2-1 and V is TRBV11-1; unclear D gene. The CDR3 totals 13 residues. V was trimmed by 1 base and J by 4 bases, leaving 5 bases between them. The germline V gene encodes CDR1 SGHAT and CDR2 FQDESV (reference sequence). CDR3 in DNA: TGTGCCAGCAGCTTAGACAGATACAATGAGCAGTTCTTC. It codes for CASSLDRYNEQFF.

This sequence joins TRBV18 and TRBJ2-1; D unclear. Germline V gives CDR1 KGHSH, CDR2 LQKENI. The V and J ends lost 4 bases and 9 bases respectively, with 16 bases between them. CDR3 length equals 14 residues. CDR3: CASSLFPVSGEQFF. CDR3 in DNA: TGTGCCAGCTCACTTTTCCCCGTCAGTGGTGAGCAGTTCTTC.

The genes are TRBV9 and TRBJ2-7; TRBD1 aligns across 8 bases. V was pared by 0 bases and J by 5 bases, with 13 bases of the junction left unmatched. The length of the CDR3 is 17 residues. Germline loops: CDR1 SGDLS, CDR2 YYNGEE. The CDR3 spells CASSVAGQGTPGDEQYF. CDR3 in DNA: TGTGCCAGCAGCGTAGCAGGACAGGGAACGCCCGGGGACGAGCAGTACTTC. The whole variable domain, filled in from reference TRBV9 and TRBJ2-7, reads DSGVTQTPKHLITATGQRVTLRCSPRSGDLSVYWYQQSLDQGLQFLIQYYNGEERAKGNILERFSAQQFPDLHSELNLSSLELGDSALYFCASSVAGQGTPGDEQYFGPGTRLTVT.

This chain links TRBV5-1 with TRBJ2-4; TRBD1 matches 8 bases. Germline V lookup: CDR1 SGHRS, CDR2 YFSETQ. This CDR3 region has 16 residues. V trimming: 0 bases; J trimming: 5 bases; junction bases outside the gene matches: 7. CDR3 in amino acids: CASSLVPGGVQNIQYF. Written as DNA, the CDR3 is TGCGCCAGCAGCTTGGTCCCAGGGGGCGTGCAAAACATTCAGTACTTC. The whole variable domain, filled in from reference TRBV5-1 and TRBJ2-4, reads KAGVTQTPRYLIKTRGQQVTLSCSPISGHRSVSWYQQTPGQGLQFLFEYFSETQRNKGNFPGRFSGRQFSNSRSEMNVSTLELGDSALYLCASSLVPGGVQNIQYFGAGTRLSVL.

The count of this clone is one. The CDR3 reads CASSARGEDQPQHF. CDR3 nucleotide sequence: TGTGCCAGCTCAGCGAGGGGGGAAGATCAGCCCCAGCATTTT. The chain joins TRBV18 to TRBJ1-5; possibly TRBD1 for D (6 bases). The germline V and J ends were trimmed by 5 bases and 5 bases, with 13 bases remaining between them. Germline CDR1 and CDR2: KGHSH and LQKENI. The CDR3 has 14 amino acids. The full variable domain, in which reference TRBV18 and TRBJ1-5 provide the parts outside the CDR3, is NAGVMQNPRHLVRRRGQEARLRCSPMKGHSHVYWYRQLPEEGLKFMVYLQKENIIDESGMPKERFSAEFPKEGPSILRIQQVVRGDSAAYFCASSARGEDQPQHFGDGTRLSIL.

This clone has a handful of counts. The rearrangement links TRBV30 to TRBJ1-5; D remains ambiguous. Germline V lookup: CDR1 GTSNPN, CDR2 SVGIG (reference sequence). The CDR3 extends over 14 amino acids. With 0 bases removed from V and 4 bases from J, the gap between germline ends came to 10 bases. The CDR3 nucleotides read TGTGCCTGGAGTGTACTGGGAAAAAATCAGCCCCAGCATTTT. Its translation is CAWSVLGKNQPQHF.

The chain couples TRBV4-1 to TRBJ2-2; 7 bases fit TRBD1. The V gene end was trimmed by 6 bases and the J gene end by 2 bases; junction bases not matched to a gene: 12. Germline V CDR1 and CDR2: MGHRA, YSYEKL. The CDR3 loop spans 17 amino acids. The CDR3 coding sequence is TGCGCCAGCAGACCTTTCCGGGACAGACCTAACACCGGGGAGCTGTTTTTT. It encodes CASRPFRDRPNTGELFF.

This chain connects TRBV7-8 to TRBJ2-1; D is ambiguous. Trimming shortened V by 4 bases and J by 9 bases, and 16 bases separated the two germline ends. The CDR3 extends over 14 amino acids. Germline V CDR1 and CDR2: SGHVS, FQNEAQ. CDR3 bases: TGTGCCAGCAGCTCTCAATCTAGATCCCGTGAGCAGTTCTTC. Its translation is CASSSQSRSREQFF.

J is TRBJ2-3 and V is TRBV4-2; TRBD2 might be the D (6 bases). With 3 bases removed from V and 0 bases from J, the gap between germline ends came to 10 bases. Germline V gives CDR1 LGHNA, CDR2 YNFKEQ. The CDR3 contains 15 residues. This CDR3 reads CASSQRGSSTDTQYF. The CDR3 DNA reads TGTGCCAGCAGCCAGCGGGGATCTAGCACAGATACGCAGTATTTT.

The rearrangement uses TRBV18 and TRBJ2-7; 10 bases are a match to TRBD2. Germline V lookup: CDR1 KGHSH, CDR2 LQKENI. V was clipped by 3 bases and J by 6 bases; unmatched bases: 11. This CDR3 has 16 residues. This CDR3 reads CASSPRASGSIGEQYF. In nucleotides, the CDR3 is TGTGCCAGCTCACCTCGGGCTAGCGGGAGCATAGGCGAGCAGTACTTC.

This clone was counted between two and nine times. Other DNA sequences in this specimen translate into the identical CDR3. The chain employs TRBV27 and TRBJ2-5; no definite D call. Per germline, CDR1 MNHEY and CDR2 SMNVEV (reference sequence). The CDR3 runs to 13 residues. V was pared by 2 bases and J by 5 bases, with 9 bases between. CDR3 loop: CASSLRRRETQYF. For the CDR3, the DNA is TGTGCCAGCAGTTTAAGGCGTCGGGAGACCCAGTACTTC.

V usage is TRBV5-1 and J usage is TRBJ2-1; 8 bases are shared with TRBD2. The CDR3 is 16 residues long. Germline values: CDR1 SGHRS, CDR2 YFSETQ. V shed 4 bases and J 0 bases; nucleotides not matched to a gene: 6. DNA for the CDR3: TGCGCCAGCAGCCCGGAAAGCGGGAGCTCCTACAATGAGCAGTTCTTC. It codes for CASSPESGSSYNEQFF.

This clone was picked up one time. This CDR3 is CASSSRGFWEETQYF. The CDR3 nucleotides read TGTGCCAGCAGCTCCAGGGGGTTTTGGGAAGAGACCCAGTACTTC. This chain joins TRBV5-6 and TRBJ2-5; 7 nucleotides agree with TRBD1. J was trimmed by 3 bases and V by 3 bases; bases with no gene match: 8. The CDR3 is 15 residues long. Germline values: CDR1 SGHDT, CDR2 YYEEEE.

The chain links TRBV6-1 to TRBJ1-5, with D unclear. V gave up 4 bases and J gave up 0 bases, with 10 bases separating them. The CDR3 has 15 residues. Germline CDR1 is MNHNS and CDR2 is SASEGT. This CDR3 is CASSGHGYSNQPQHF. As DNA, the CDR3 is TGTGCCAGCAGTGGGCATGGGTATAGCAATCAGCCCCAGCATTTT.

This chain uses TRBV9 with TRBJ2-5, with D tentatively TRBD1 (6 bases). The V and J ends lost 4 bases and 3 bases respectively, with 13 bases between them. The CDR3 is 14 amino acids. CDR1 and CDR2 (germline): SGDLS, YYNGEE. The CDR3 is CASSSRTAEETQYF. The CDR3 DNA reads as TGTGCCAGCAGCTCCCGGACAGCCGAAGAGACCCAGTACTTC.

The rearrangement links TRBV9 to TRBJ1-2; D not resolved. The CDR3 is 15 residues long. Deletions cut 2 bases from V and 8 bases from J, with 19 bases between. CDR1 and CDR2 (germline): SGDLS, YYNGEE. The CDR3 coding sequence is TGTGCCAGCAGCGTTTCAGAAGGGTCCAAATGGGGCTACACCTTC. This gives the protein CASSVSEGSKWGYTF.

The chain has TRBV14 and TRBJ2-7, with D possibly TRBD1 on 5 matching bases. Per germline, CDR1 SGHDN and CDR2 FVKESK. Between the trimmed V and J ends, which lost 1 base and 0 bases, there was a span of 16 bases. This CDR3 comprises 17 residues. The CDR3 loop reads CASSQGDSRPSSYEQYF. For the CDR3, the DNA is TGTGCCAGCAGCCAAGGAGACAGCCGCCCCAGCTCCTACGAGCAGTACTTC.

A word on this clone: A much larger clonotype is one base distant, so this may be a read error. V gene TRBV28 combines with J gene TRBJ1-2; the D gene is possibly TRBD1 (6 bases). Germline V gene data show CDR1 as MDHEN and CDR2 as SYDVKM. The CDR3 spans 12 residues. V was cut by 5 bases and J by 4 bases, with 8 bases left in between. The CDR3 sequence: CASSGQSYGYTF. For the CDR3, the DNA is TGTGCCAGCAGTGGACAGAGCTATGGCTACACCTTC.

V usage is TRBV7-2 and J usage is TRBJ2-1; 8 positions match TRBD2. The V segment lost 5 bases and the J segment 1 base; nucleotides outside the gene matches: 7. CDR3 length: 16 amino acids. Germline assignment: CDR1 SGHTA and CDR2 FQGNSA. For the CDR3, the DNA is TGTGCCAGCAGCATCTCAAGCGGGAGTTCCTACAATGAGCAGTTCTTC. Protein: CASSISSGSSYNEQFF.

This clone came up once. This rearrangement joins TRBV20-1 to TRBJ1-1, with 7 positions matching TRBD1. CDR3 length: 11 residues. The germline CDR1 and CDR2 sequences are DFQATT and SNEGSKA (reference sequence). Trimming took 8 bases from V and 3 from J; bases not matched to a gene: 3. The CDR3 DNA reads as TGCAGTAGACAGGGCTACACTGAAGCTTTCTTT. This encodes CSRQGYTEAFF.

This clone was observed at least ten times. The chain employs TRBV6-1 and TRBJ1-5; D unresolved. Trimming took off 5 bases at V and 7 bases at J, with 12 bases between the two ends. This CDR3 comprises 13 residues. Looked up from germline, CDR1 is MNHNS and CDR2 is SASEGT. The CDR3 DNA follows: TGTGCCAGCAGTTATAATCAGGCACAGCCCCAGCATTTT. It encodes CASSYNQAQPQHF.

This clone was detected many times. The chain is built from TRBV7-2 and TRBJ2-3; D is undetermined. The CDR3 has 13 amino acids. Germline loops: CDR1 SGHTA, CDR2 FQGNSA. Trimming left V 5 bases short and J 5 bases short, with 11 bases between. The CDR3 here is CASSAEAEDTQYF. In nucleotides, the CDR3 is TGTGCCAGCAGCGCGGAAGCTGAAGATACGCAGTATTTT.

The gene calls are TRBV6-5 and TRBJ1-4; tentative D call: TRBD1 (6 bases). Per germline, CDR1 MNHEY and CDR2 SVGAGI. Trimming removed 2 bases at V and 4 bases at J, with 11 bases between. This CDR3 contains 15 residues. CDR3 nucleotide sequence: TGTGCCAGCAGTTACCGGACAGCGAGTAATGAAAAACTGTTTTTT. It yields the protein CASSYRTASNEKLFF.

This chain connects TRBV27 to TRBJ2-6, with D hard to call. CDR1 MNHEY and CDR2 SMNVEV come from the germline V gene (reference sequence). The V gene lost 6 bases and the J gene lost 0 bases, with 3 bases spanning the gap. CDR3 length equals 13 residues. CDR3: CASRASGANVLTF. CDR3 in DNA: TGTGCCAGCAGGGCCTCTGGGGCCAACGTCCTGACTTTC.

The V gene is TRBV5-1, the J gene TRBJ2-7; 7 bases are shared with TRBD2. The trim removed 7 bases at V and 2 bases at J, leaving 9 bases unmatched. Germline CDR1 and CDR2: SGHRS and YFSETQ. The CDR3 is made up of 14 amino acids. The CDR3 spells CASGSGGPAYEQYF. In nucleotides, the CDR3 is TGCGCCAGCGGATCGGGGGGACCCGCCTACGAGCAGTACTTC. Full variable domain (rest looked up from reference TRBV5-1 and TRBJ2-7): KAGVTQTPRYLIKTRGQQVTLSCSPISGHRSVSWYQQTPGQGLQFLFEYFSETQRNKGNFPGRFSGRQFSNSRSEMNVSTLELGDSALYLCASGSGGPAYEQYFGPGTRLTVT.

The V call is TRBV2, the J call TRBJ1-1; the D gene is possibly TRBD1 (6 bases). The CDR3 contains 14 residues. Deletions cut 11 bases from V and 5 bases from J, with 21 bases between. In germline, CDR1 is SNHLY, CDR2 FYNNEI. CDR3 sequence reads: CAGAGQIRGTEAFF. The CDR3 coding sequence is TGTGCCGGCGCGGGACAAATCAGAGGGACTGAAGCTTTCTTT. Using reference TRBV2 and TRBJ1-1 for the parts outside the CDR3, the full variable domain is EPEVTQTPSHQVTQMGQEVILRCVPISNHLYFYWYRQILGQKVEFLVSFYNNEISEKSEIFDDQFSVERPDGSNFTLKIRSTKLEDSAMYFCAGAGQIRGTEAFFGQGTRLTVV.

The CDR3 nucleotides read TGTGCCAGCAGCGGGACTAGCGGGATTACCGGCTACAATGAGCAGTTCTTC. Residues: CASSGTSGITGYNEQFF. The genes are TRBV9 and TRBJ2-1; TRBD2 matches at 12 bases. Germline lookup yields CDR1 SGDLS and CDR2 YYNGEE. J lost 3 bases, V lost 3 bases, and 7 bases had no gene match. This CDR3 comprises 17 residues.